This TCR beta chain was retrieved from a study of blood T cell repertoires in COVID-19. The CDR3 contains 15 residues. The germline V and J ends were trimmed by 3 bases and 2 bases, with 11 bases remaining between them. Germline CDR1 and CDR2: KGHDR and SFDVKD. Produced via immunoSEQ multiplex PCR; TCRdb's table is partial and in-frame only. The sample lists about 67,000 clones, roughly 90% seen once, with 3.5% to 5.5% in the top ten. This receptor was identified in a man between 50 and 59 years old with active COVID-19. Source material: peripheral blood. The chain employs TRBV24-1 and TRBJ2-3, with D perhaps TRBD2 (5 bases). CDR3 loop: CATSDPGLTTDTQYF. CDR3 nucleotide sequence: TGTGCCACCAGTGATCCTGGACTTACCACAGATACGCAGTATTTT.